This T cell receptor (beta chain) originates from a study of shared clonotypes between healthy human individuals. Produced via immunoSEQ multiplex PCR; TCRdb's table is partial and in-frame only. The sample includes 550,000 to 600,000 clones, roughly 98% of them seen just once. Naive CD8 cells comprised CD45RO-negative, CCR7-positively selected cells, excluding terminally differentiated effector memory CD45RA+ cells. Trimming cost V 4 bases and J 0 bases; bases outside gene matches: 15. Germline lookup yields CDR1 SQVTM and CDR2 ANQGSEA. The CDR3 runs 18 residues. The sequenced sample was naive CD8+ T cells sorted from blood. The receptor was derived from a man younger than 45 in good health. V gene TRBV29-1 combines with J gene TRBJ2-1; 7 bases are shared with TRBD1. DNA of the CDR3: TGCAGCGTTGGGGCCGGGACAGCGTCTATAAGCTCCTACAATGAGCAGTTCTTC. Translated, it gives CSVGAGTASISSYNEQFF.